The 9 T cell receptor beta chains in this list originate from one sample, sequenced in a study of blood T cell repertoires in COVID-19. The protocol was immunoSEQ multiplex PCR, while the TCRdb copy is restricted to in-frame clones and leaves out a portion. The profile shows 95,000 to 150,000 clones, approximately 90% of them singletons. The sequencing input was peripheral blood. These receptors were collected from a man aged 35-49 years with acute or convalescent COVID-19.

The V and J genes are TRBV6-5 and TRBJ2-4; TRBD1 matches 8 bases. V was pared by 6 bases and J by 8 bases, with 0 bases of the junction left unmatched. The CDR3 covers 11 residues. The germline CDR1 and CDR2 sequences are MNHEY and SVGAGI. The DNA of the CDR3 is TGTGCCAGCAGGACAGGGGACATTCAGTACTTC. Protein sequence: CASRTGDIQYF.

This clone was observed a single time. Here the CDR3 DNA reads TGTGCCAGCAGTTACTCGTGGGGGCCTAGGGATACGCAGTATTTT. Protein: CASSYSWGPRDTQYF. V usage is TRBV6-6 and J usage is TRBJ2-3; tentative D call: TRBD1 (6 bases). The CDR3 is 15 residues long. CDR1 and CDR2 (germline): MNHNY, SVGAGI (reference sequence). V gave up 0 bases and J gave up 6 bases, with 13 bases separating them.

This chain uses TRBV7-8 with TRBJ1-1; tentatively, D is TRBD1 (6 bases). V lost 4 bases, J lost 5 bases, and 11 bases lay in between. The CDR3 totals 13 residues. Germline lookup yields CDR1 SGHVS and CDR2 FQNEAQ. DNA for the CDR3: TGTGCCAGCAGCTCGAGAGACAGGACTGAAGCTTTCTTT. It codes for CASSSRDRTEAFF.

V usage is TRBV18 and J usage is TRBJ2-3; D is unresolved. The CDR3 extends over 16 amino acids. V lost 3 bases and J 6 bases, leaving 19 bases between the germline ends. CDR1 and CDR2 from the germline V gene are KGHSH and LQKENI. Here the CDR3 DNA reads TGTGCCAGCTCACCTAATACGGGTTTCGAGAGGGATACGCAGTATTTT. Amino acids: CASSPNTGFERDTQYF.

The chain recombines TRBV18 with TRBJ1-2; 10 bases are a match to TRBD1. V lost 6 bases to trimming and J lost 8 bases; unmatched junction nucleotides: 9. The germline V gene has CDR1 KGHSH and CDR2 LQKENI. CDR3 size: 14 residues. The CDR3 loop is CASSPGQGYDGYTF. The CDR3, as DNA: TGTGCCAGCTCGCCGGGACAGGGGTACGACGGCTACACCTTC.

This sequence joins TRBV27 and TRBJ2-3; 12 bases map to TRBD2. The CDR3 is 19 amino acids. V was clipped by 4 bases and J by 4 bases; unmatched bases: 15. The germline V gene encodes CDR1 MNHEY and CDR2 SMNVEV (reference sequence). CDR3 region: CASSSLPLASGRAPDTQYF. DNA of the CDR3: TGTGCCAGCAGTTCCCTCCCGCTCGCTAGCGGGAGGGCCCCAGATACGCAGTATTTT.

This clone has a single count. The chain carries TRBV7-9 and TRBJ2-1; 10 nucleotides agree with TRBD2. Per the germline V gene, CDR1 is SEHNR and CDR2 is FQNEAQ (reference sequence). V gave up 5 bases and J gave up 5 bases; unmatched junction bases: 3. The CDR3 sequence is 14 residues long. The CDR3 region is CASSHSGGDNEQFF. CDR3 nucleotide sequence: TGTGCCAGCAGCCACAGCGGGGGGGACAATGAGCAGTTCTTC.

V is TRBV27 and J is TRBJ2-3, with D possibly matching TRBD2 (5 bases). Trimming removed 3 bases at V and 2 bases at J, with 12 bases between. This CDR3 region has 15 residues. Germline-derived CDR1 and CDR2 are MNHEY and SMNVEV (reference sequence). The CDR3 DNA follows: TGTGCCAGCAGTTTGTTTGGCGGGTACACAGATACGCAGTATTTT. This sequence encodes CASSLFGGYTDTQYF.

The chain recombines TRBV5-5 with TRBJ1-1, with TRBD1 as a possible D gene (5 bases). V lost 4 bases, J lost 11 bases, and 18 bases lay in between. The CDR3 spans 13 residues. The germline V gene encodes CDR1 SGHKS and CDR2 YYEKEE (reference sequence). CDR3: CASSILRGVGAFF. CDR3 bases: TGTGCCAGCAGCATCCTACGGGGGGTTGGGGCTTTCTTT.